This TCR beta chain was documented in a study of blood T cell repertoires in COVID-19. Across the study: T cells, B-cell-depleted T cells, or PBMCs provided the cDNA or gDNA that served as material.

The method was immunoSEQ multiplex PCR; TCRdb's version includes in-frame clones alone and lacks a portion of them. Of about 50,000 clones detected, 79% appear once; the ten largest clones hold roughly 25%. Sequencing was performed on peripheral blood. The clonotype comes from a man between 65 and 80 years old with acute or convalescent COVID-19.

The CDR3 DNA reads TGTGCCATCAGTGATGGGGACAGGGGCTATGGCTACACCTTC. Protein sequence: CAISDGDRGYGYTF. This chain joins TRBV10-3 and TRBJ1-2; the match to TRBD1 covers 10 bases. V lost 3 bases, J lost 4 bases, and 2 bases stayed unmatched. The CDR3 consists of 14 residues. The germline gives CDR1 ENHRY, CDR2 SYGVKD.